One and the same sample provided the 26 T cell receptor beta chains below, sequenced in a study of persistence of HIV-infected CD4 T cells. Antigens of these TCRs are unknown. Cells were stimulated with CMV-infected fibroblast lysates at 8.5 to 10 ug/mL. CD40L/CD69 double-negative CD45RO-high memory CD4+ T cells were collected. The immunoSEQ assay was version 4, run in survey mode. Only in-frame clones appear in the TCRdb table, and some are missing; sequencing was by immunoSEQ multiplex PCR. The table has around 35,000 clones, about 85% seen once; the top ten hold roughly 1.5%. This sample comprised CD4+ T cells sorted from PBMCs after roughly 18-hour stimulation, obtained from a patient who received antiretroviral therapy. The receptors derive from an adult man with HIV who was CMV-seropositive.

The CDR3 sequence: CASSPVQGGGYTF. CDR3 coding DNA: TGTGCCAGCAGCCCAGTACAGGGAGGAGGCTACACCTTC. The rearrangement joins TRBV6-5 to TRBJ1-2, with a weak D call TRBD1 (6 bases). The CDR3 runs 13 residues. Germline V gene lookup returns CDR1 MNHEY and CDR2 SVGAGI. Trimming removed 6 bases at V and 8 bases at J, with 16 bases between.

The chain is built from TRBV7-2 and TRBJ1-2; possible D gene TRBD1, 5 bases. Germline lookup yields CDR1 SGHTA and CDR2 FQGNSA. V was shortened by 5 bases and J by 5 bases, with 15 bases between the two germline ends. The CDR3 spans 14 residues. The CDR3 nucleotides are TGTGCCAGCAGCCCCCGGGACGCAGGATATGGCTACACCTTC. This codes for CASSPRDAGYGYTF.

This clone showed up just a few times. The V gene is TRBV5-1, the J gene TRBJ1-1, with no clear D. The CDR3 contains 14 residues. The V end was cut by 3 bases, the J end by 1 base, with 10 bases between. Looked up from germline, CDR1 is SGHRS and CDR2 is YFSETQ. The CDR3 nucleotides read TGCGCCAGCAGCTCCTGGACCCCGAACACTGAAGCTTTCTTT. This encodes CASSSWTPNTEAFF.

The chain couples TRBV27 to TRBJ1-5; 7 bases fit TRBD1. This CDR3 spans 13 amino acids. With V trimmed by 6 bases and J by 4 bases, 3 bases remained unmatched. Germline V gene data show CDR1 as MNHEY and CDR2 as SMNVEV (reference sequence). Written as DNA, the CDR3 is TGTGCCAGCAGCCTACAGGGGAATCAGCCCCAGCATTTT. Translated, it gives CASSLQGNQPQHF.

The CDR3 spells CAISGQVDGYTF. The CDR3 DNA reads as TGTGCCATCAGCGGACAGGTAGATGGCTACACCTTC. This chain links TRBV10-3 with TRBJ1-2, with 7 nucleotides matching TRBD1. Germline V CDR1 and CDR2: ENHRY, SYGVKD. Trimming cost V 6 bases and J 6 bases; bases outside gene matches: 4. This CDR3 comprises 12 residues.

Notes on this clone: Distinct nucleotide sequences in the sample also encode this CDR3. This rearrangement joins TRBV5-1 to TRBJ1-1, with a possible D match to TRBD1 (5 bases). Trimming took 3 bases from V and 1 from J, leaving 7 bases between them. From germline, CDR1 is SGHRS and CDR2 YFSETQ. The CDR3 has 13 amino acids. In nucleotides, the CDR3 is TGCGCCAGCAGCTATGGACAGAACACTGAAGCTTTCTTT. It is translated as CASSYGQNTEAFF.

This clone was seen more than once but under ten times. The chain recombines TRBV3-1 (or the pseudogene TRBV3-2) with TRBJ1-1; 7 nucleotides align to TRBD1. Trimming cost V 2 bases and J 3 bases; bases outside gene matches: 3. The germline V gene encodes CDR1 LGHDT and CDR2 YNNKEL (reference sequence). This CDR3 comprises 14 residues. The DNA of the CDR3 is TGTGCCAGCAGCCAAACACAGGGGCACACTGAAGCTTTCTTT. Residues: CASSQTQGHTEAFF.

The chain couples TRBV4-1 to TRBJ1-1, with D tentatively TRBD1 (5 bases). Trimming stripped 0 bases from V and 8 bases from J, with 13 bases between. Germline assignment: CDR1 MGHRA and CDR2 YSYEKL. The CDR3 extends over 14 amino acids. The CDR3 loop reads CASSQDLGAREAFF. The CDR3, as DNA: TGCGCCAGCAGCCAAGATCTCGGGGCGCGGGAAGCTTTCTTT.

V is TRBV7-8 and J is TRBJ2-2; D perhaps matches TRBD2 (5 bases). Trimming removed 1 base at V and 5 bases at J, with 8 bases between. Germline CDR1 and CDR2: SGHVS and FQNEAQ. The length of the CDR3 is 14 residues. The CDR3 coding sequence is TGTGCCAGCAGCTTAGTCCGGGGTACCGGGGAGCTGTTTTTT. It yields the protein CASSLVRGTGELFF.

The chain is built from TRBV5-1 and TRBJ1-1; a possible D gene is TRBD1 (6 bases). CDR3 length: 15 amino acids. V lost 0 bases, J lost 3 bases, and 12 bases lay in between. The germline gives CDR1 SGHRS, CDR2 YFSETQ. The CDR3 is CASSLDRDMYTEAFF. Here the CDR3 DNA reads TGCGCCAGCAGCTTGGACAGGGATATGTACACTGAAGCTTTCTTT.

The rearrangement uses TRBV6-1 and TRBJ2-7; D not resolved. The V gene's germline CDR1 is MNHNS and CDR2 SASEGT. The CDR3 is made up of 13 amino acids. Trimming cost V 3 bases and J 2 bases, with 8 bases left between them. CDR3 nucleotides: TGTGCCAGCAGTGATTGGGATACCTACGAGCAGTACTTC. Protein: CASSDWDTYEQYF.

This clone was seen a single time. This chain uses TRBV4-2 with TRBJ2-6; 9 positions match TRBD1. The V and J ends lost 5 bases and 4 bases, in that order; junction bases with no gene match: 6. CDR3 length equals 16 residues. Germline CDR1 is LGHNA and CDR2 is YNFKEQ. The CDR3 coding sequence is TGTGCCAGCAGCACCGACAGGGGGGCCGGGGCCAACGTCCTGACTTTC. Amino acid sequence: CASSTDRGAGANVLTF.

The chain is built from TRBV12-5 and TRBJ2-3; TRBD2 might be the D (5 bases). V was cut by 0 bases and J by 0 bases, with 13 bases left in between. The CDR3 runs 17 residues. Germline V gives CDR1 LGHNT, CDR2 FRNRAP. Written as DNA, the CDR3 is TGTGCTAGTGGTTTGGTATCGGGGAGTTTAAGCACAGATACGCAGTATTTT. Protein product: CASGLVSGSLSTDTQYF.

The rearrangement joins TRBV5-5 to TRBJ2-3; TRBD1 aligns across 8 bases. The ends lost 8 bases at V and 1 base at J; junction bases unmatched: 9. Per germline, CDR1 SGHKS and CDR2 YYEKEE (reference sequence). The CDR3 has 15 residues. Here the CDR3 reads CASSTGGSGTDTQYF. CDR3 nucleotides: TGTGCCAGTTCAACAGGGGGTTCGGGCACAGATACGCAGTATTTT.

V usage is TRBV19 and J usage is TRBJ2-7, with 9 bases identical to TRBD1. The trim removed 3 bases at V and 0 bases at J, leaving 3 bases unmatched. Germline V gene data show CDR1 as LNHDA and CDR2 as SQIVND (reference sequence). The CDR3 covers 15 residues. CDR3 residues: CASSMGQGSSYEQYF. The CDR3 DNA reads TGTGCCAGTAGTATGGGACAGGGTAGCTCCTACGAGCAGTACTTC.

CDR3 bases: TGTGCCAGCAACCGGGTCACTGAAGCTTTCTTT. Protein product: CASNRVTEAFF. The V and J genes are TRBV6-5 and TRBJ1-1; D gene unclear. CDR3 size: 11 residues. Germline V gene data show CDR1 as MNHEY and CDR2 as SVGAGI. V lost 7 bases and J 4 bases, leaving 7 bases between the germline ends.

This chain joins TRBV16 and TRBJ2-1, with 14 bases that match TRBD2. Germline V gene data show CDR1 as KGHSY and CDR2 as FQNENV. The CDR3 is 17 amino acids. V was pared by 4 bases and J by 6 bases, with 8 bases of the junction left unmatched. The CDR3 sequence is CASSRTSGGRLGNEQFF. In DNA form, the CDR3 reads TGTGCCAGCAGCCGGACTAGCGGGGGGCGATTGGGCAATGAGCAGTTCTTC.

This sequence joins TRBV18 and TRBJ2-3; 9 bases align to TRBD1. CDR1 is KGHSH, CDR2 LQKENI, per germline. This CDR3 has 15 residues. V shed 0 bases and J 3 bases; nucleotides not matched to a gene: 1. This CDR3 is CASSPPTGGTDTQYF. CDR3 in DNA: TGTGCCAGCTCACCACCGACAGGGGGGACAGATACGCAGTATTTT.

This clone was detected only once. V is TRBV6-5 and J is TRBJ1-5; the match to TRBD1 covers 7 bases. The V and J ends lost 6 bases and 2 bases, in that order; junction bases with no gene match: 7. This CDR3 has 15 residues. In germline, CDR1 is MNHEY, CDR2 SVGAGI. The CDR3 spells CASRMEGAGNQPQHF. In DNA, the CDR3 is TGTGCCAGCAGAATGGAGGGGGCGGGCAATCAGCCCCAGCATTTT.

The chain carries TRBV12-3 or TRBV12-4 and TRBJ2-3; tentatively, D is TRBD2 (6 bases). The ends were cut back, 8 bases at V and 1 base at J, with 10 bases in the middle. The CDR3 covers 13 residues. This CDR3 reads CASGWGGTDTQYF. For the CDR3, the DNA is TGTGCCAGCGGGTGGGGGGGCACAGATACGCAGTATTTT.

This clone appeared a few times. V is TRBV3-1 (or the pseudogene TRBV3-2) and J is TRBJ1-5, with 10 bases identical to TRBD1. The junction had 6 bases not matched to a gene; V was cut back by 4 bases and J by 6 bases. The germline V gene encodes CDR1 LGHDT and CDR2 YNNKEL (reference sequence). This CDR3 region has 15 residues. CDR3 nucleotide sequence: TGTGCCAGCAGCCCGACAGGGGGCACAGGTCAGCCCCAGCATTTT. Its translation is CASSPTGGTGQPQHF.

The CDR3, as DNA: TGTGCCAGCAGTGGCCCCAGGGGACAGGCTTTCTACGAGCAGTACTTC. Amino acids: CASSGPRGQAFYEQYF. V and J are TRBV2 and TRBJ2-7; 8 positions match TRBD1. Germline CDR1 is SNHLY and CDR2 is FYNNEI. V lost 4 bases to trimming and J lost 3 bases; unmatched junction nucleotides: 11. The length of the CDR3 is 16 residues.

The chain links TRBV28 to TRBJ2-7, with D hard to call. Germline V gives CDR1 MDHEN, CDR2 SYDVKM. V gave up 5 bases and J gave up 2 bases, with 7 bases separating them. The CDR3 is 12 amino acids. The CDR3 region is CASSPRTYEQYF. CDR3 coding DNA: TGTGCCAGCAGTCCCAGGACCTACGAGCAGTACTTC.

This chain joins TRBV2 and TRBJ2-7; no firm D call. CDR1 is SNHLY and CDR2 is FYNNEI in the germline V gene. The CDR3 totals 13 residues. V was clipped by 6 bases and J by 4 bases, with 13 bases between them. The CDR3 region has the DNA TGTGCCAGCAGCCCTTGGGAAATGTACGAGCAGTACTTC. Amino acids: CASSPWEMYEQYF. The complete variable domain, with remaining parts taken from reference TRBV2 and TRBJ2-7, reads EPEVTQTPSHQVTQMGQEVILRCVPISNHLYFYWYRQILGQKVEFLVSFYNNEISEKSEIFDDQFSVERPDGSNFTLKIRSTKLEDSAMYFCASSPWEMYEQYFGPGTRLTVT.

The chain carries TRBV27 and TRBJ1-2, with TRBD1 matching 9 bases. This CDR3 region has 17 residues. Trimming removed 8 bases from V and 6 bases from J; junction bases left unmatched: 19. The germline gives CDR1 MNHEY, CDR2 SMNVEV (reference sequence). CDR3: CASSFFTPGTGKNGYTF. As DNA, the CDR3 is TGTGCCAGCTCTTTTTTTACCCCCGGGACAGGGAAGAATGGCTACACCTTC.

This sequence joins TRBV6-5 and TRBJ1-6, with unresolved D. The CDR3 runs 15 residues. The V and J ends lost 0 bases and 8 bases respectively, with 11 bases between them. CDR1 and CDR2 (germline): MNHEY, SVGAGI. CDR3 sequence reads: CASSYSSDGYSPLHF. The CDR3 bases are TGTGCCAGCAGTTACTCATCGGACGGTTATTCACCCCTCCACTTT.